One sample yielded the 9 T cell receptor beta chains listed below, sequenced in a study of T-cell reconstitution after alpha-beta-depleted transplantation in children. Preparation of the TCRbeta library was carried out with unique molecular identifiers. Using its own MiXCR run on the PCR reads, TCRdb lists one record per CDR3 protein. The sample holds hundreds of thousands of distinct CDR3 sequences, roughly 13% seen once. Material: PBMCs, obtained from the stem cell graft. Source of these receptors: a human donor who donated a stem cell graft to a child with Fanconi anemia.

Ten or more counts support this clonotype. V usage is TRBV6-1 and J usage is TRBJ1-5; 8 positions agree with TRBD1. Losses at the gene ends were 5 bases for V and 5 bases for J; bases not matched to a gene: 8. The CDR3 runs to 15 residues. Per the germline V gene, CDR1 is MNHNS and CDR2 is SASEGT. CDR3 in DNA: TGTGCCAGCAGTCCCGACAGGGGAGGGGATCAGCCCCAGCATTTT. It encodes CASSPDRGGDQPQHF.

This clonotype was recorded at least ten times. The conserved phenylalanine or tryptophan normally closing the CDR3 is absent here, so this likely arose from a read error. Because the CDR3's place on the DNA is in doubt, the DNA is left out and the CDR3 is given as listed by TCRdb. V is TRBV6-1 and J is TRBJ1-1. The CDR3 contains 13 residues when both ends are counted. Germline loops: CDR1 MNHNS, CDR2 SASEGT. CDR3: CASSEDTDLARTL.

The chain employs TRBV7-2 and TRBJ1-6; D is possibly TRBD1 (5 bases). This CDR3 has 16 amino acids. The V gene's germline CDR1 is SGHTA and CDR2 FQGNSA. Trimming removed 5 bases from V and 3 bases from J, with 14 bases in between. The CDR3 is CASSPPGGGYNSPLHF. DNA for the CDR3: TGTGCCAGCAGCCCGCCCGGGGGTGGCTATAATTCACCCCTCCACTTT.

This clonotype was seen at least ten times. The chain employs TRBV10-3 and TRBJ2-7, with D tentatively TRBD1 (6 bases). From germline, CDR1 is ENHRY and CDR2 SYGVKD. V was trimmed by 0 bases and J by 3 bases, leaving 12 bases between them. CDR3 size: 15 residues. The CDR3 coding sequence is TGTGCCATCAGTGAGTCGGGGGCGGGCTTCTACGAGCAGTACTTC. Translation: CAISESGAGFYEQYF.

This chain links TRBV20-1 with TRBJ2-3, with D perhaps assigned TRBD1 or TRBD2 (5 bases each). CDR1 is DFQATT, CDR2 SNEGSKA, per germline (reference sequence). V dropped 6 bases and J dropped 0 bases, with 28 bases sitting between them. The CDR3 loop spans 19 amino acids. CDR3 DNA: TGCAGTGCGATTGTACCCATTCCGGGACCTTCTACTAGCACAGATACGCAGTATTTT. This gives the protein CSAIVPIPGPSTSTDTQYF.

This clonotype came up a few times. This rearrangement joins TRBV7-8 to TRBJ2-3; D is unresolved. CDR1 SGHVS and CDR2 FQNEAQ come from the germline V gene. Trimming shortened V by 5 bases and J by 2 bases, and 20 bases separated the two germline ends. The length of the CDR3 is 17 residues. CDR3 DNA: TGTGCCAGCAGCCGGCCGGGCGGTAGGTTAGACACAGATACGCAGTATTTT. This codes for CASSRPGGRLDTDTQYF. The full variable domain, rest sourced from reference TRBV7-8 and TRBJ2-3, is GAGVSQSPRYKVAKRGQDVALRCDPISGHVSLFWYQQALGQGPEFLTYFQNEAQLDKSGLPSDRFFAERPEGSVSTLKIQRTQQEDSAVYLCASSRPGGRLDTDTQYFGPGTRLTVL.

The chain recombines TRBV11-2 with TRBJ2-3; D ambiguous. Trimming removed 1 base from V and 1 base from J, with 9 bases in between. From germline, CDR1 is SGHAT and CDR2 FQNNGV. CDR3 size: 15 residues. DNA for the CDR3: TGTGCCAGCAGCTTAGGCGACCCCCGCACAGATACGCAGTATTTT. Translation gives CASSLGDPRTDTQYF. Using reference TRBV11-2 and TRBJ2-3 for the parts outside the CDR3, the full variable domain is EAGVAQSPRYKIIEKRQSVAFWCNPISGHATLYWYQQILGQGPKLLIQFQNNGVVDDSQLPKDRFSAERLKGVDSTLKIQPAKLEDSAVYLCASSLGDPRTDTQYFGPGTRLTVL.

A few counts support this clonotype. This sequence joins TRBV15 and TRBJ2-1; no clear D. CDR1 and CDR2 (germline): LNHNV, YYDKDF (reference sequence). V was pared by 8 bases and J by 1 base, with 12 bases between. The CDR3 has 14 amino acids. The CDR3 spells CATAQERSYNEQFF. The CDR3 DNA reads as TGTGCCACCGCCCAAGAAAGGTCCTACAATGAGCAGTTCTTC.

This clonotype was recorded a few times. V and J are TRBV11-2 and TRBJ1-2; D is uncertain. CDR1 is SGHAT, CDR2 FQNNGV, per germline. V shed 5 bases and J shed 4 bases, with 17 bases lying between them. The CDR3 runs to 15 residues. This CDR3 reads CASSPDISRSYGYTF. The DNA of the CDR3 is TGTGCCAGCAGCCCCGATATTAGCCGGTCCTATGGCTACACCTTC.